The 10 T cell receptor beta chains reported below all come from one sample, sequenced in a study of Ad26.COV2.S vaccination and SARS-CoV-2 variants. Treatment of the sample: around 19 received Ad26.COV2.S at low or high dose, single or two shots; roughly five received placebo; per-sample allocation not given. Each sample was drawn 63 days after the first injection (of vaccine or placebo). This table comes from immunoSEQ multiplex PCR, and its TCRdb copy is limited to in-frame clones, with some not included. The sample has more than 250,000 clones; more than 75% are singletons. The sample was peripheral blood, taken in a trial of Ad26.COV2.S vaccine versus placebo. The receptors were gathered from a person aged 18-60 years who received the Ad26.COV2.S COVID-19 vaccine or a placebo.

J is TRBJ2-1 and V is TRBV5-3, with 10 bases matching TRBD2. TRBV5-3 is labeled an ORF, and its function is uncertain. Trimming removed 4 bases from V and 2 bases from J; junction bases left unmatched: 6. The CDR3 contains 16 residues. The CDR3 coding sequence is TGTGCCAGAAGCCCCCGGACTAGCGGCCCCTACAATGAGCAGTTCTTC. Its protein product is CARSPRTSGPYNEQFF.

J is TRBJ2-1 and V is TRBV3-1 (or the pseudogene TRBV3-2); 7 bases align to TRBD2. The V and J ends lost 1 base and 0 bases, in that order; junction bases with no gene match: 3. This CDR3 is 16 amino acids long. Looked up from germline, CDR1 is LGHDT and CDR2 is YNNKEL (reference sequence). The CDR3 spells CASSQVGGSSYNEQFF. Here the CDR3 DNA reads TGTGCCAGCAGCCAAGTGGGGGGGAGCTCCTACAATGAGCAGTTCTTC.

The rearrangement joins TRBV11-2 to TRBJ1-3; no reliable D call. The CDR3 length is 14 residues. Germline values: CDR1 SGHAT, CDR2 FQNNGV. Trimming shortened V by 1 base and J by 0 bases, and 4 bases separated the two germline ends. This CDR3 is CASSLGVSGNTIYF. The CDR3 DNA follows: TGTGCCAGCAGCTTAGGCGTCTCTGGAAACACCATATATTTT.

This clone has more than one count but fewer than ten. The V gene is TRBV27, the J gene TRBJ1-5, with a possible D match to TRBD1 (5 bases). The CDR3 contains 14 residues. The V and J ends lost 0 bases and 11 bases respectively, with 14 bases between them. Germline CDR1 is MNHEY and CDR2 is SMNVEV (reference sequence). CDR3 loop: CASSLSFGGRAQHF. CDR3 nucleotide sequence: TGTGCCAGCAGTTTATCATTCGGGGGACGGGCCCAGCATTTT.

V usage is TRBV3-1 (or the pseudogene TRBV3-2) and J usage is TRBJ1-1; D might be TRBD1 (5 bases). This CDR3 region has 15 residues. CDR1 and CDR2 (germline): LGHDT, YNNKEL (reference sequence). Trimming left V 4 bases short and J 5 bases short, with 17 bases between. The DNA of the CDR3 is TGTGCCAGCAGCCCTGCTGGGGGGGGGAGTACTGAAGCTTTCTTT. Translating it yields CASSPAGGGSTEAFF.

V and J are TRBV5-1 and TRBJ2-1; TRBD2 agrees at 11 bases. The junction had 11 bases not matched to a gene; V was cut back by 3 bases and J by 9 bases. This CDR3 region has 16 residues. From germline, CDR1 is SGHRS and CDR2 YFSETQ. DNA of the CDR3: TGCGCCAGCAGCTCGACCCCACTAGCGGGAGTGGCTGAGCAGTTCTTC. This gives the protein CASSSTPLAGVAEQFF.

V is TRBV23-1 and J is TRBJ1-1; 9 bases are shared with TRBD1. TRBV23-1 carries the ORF label, with uncertain function. The J segment lost 10 bases and the V segment lost 0 bases, leaving 3 bases of the junction unmatched. The CDR3 is 13 residues long. CDR3 coding DNA: TGCGCCAGCAGTCAATCCCTGGACAGGGGAGCTTTCTTT. Translated, it gives CASSQSLDRGAFF.

The rearrangement joins TRBV11-2 to TRBJ1-2; D is ambiguous. Germline loops: CDR1 SGHAT, CDR2 FQNNGV. The V gene lost 0 bases and the J gene lost 4 bases, with 9 bases spanning the gap. The CDR3 loop spans 14 amino acids. CDR3 bases: TGTGCCAGCAGCTTAGAACCGGGGTCCTATGGCTACACCTTC. Translated: CASSLEPGSYGYTF. Full variable domain (outside the CDR3, taken from reference TRBV11-2 and TRBJ1-2): EAGVAQSPRYKIIEKRQSVAFWCNPISGHATLYWYQQILGQGPKLLIQFQNNGVVDDSQLPKDRFSAERLKGVDSTLKIQPAKLEDSAVYLCASSLEPGSYGYTFGSGTRLTVV.

This clone was recorded once. The chain couples TRBV30 to TRBJ2-7; possible D gene TRBD1, 6 bases. This CDR3 has 12 residues. V was shortened by 1 base and J by 10 bases, with 14 bases between the two germline ends. Germline V gene sequence: CDR1 GTSNPN, CDR2 SVGIG (reference sequence). CDR3 nucleotides: TGTGCCTGGAGTGGAGGGGGTTGGGAACAGTACTTC. This codes for CAWSGGGWEQYF. Filled out from reference TRBV30 and TRBJ2-7, the complete variable domain reads SQTIHQWPATLVQPVGSPLSLECTVEGTSNPNLYWYRQAAGRGLQLLFYSVGIGQISSEVPQNLSASRPQDRQFILSSKKLLLSDSGFYLCAWSGGGWEQYFGPGTRLTVT.

This chain links TRBV7-2 with TRBJ1-6, with 8 positions matching TRBD1. Trimming removed 4 bases from V and 3 bases from J; junction bases left unmatched: 2. Germline V gene lookup returns CDR1 SGHTA and CDR2 FQGNSA. The CDR3 length is 15 residues. The CDR3 loop reads CASSWTGSYNSPLHF. CDR3 bases: TGTGCCAGCAGCTGGACAGGGAGCTATAATTCACCCCTCCACTTT. Based on the CDR3 plus reference TRBV7-2 and TRBJ1-6, the full variable domain is GAGVSQSPSNKVTEKGKDVELRCDPISGHTALYWYRQSLGQGLEFLIYFQGNSAPDKSGLPSDRFSAERTGGSVSTLTIQRTQQEDSAVYLCASSWTGSYNSPLHFGNGTRLTVT.